Described below is a single T cell receptor beta chain sequence and its context. Antigen unknown. The data were obtained in a study of blood T cells in healthy people across ages. Findings and limits, study-wide: When one million T cells were used, diversity estimates were thought to be underestimates.

Combining a sample-barcoded 5' primer with a J-beta primer mix, a second PCR ran for roughly 7 to 11 cycles. Researchers report that each sample yielded at least 2.5 million CDR3-containing paired-end reads. TCRdb re-analysed the 5' RACE reads in MiXCR, keeping a single row per CDR3 protein. The sample has approximately 670,000 distinct CDR3 sequences, approximately 40% seen once. Sample: blood. This sequence was found in a man older than 75 in good health.

The CDR3 DNA sequence: TGCAGCGCCCGAAGGGGAAACACTGAAGCTTTCTTT. Translating it yields CSARRGNTEAFF. The chain joins TRBV20-1 to TRBJ1-1; D is perhaps TRBD1 (5 bases). The CDR3 sequence is 12 residues long. Germline CDR1 DFQATT, CDR2 SNEGSKA (reference sequence).